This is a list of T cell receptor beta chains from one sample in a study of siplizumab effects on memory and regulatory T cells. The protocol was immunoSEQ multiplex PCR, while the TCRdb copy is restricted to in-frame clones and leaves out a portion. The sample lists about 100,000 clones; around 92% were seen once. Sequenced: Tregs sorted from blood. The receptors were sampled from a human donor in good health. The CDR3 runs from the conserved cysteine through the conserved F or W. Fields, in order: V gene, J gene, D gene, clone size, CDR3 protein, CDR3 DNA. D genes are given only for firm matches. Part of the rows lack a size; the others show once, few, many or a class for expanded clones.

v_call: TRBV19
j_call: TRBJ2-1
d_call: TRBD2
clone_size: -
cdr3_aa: CASSNRGLASYNEQFF
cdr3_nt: TGTGCCAGTAGTAATCGGGGACTAGCCTCCTACAATGAGCAGTTCTTC

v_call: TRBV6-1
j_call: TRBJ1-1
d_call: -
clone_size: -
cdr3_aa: CATKGGFGTEAFF
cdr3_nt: TGTGCCACTAAGGGTGGGTTCGGGACTGAAGCTTTCTTT

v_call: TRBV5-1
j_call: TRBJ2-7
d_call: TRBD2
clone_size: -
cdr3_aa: CASSLVGRASYEQYF
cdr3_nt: TGCGCCAGCAGCTTGGTCGGGAGGGCCAGCTACGAGCAGTACTTC

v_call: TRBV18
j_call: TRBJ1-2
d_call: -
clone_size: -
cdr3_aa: CASSPSTRTDGYTF
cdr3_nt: TGTGCCAGCTCACCCTCAACCCGGACAGATGGCTACACCTTC

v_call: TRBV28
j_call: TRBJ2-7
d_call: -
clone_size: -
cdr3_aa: CASSLRYEQYF
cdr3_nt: TGTGCCAGCAGTTTAAGGTACGAGCAGTACTTC

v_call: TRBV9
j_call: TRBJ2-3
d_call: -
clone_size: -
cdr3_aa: CASSVEGFVSTDTQYF
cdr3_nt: TGTGCCAGCAGCGTAGAAGGGTTCGTAAGCACAGATACGCAGTATTTT

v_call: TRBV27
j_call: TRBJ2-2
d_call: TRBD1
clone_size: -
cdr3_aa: CASSTGGFDTGELFF
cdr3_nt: TGTGCCAGCAGCACAGGGGGTTTCGACACCGGGGAGCTGTTTTTT

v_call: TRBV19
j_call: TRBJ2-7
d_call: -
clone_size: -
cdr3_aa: CASSIAQGPYEQYF
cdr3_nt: TGTGCCAGTAGTATAGCTCAGGGGCCCTACGAGCAGTACTTC

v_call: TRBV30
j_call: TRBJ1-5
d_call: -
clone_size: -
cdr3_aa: CAWGYGSNQPQHF
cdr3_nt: TGTGCCTGGGGGTACGGGAGCAATCAGCCCCAGCATTTT

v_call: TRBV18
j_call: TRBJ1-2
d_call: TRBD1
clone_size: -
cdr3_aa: CASSLGQVRYGYTF
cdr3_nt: TGTGCCAGCTCACTGGGACAGGTCCGCTATGGCTACACCTTC

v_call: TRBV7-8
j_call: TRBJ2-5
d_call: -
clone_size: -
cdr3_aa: CASSLKLVLQETQYF
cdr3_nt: TGTGCCAGCAGCTTAAAATTAGTATTACAAGAGACCCAGTACTTC

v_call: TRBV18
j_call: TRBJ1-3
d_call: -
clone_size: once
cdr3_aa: CASSPLLFGPGNTIYF
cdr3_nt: TGTGCCAGCTCACCCTTACTTTTCGGGCCTGGAAACACCATATATTTT

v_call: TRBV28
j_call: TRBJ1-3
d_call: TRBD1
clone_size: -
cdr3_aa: CASSIPSDRVRDTIYF
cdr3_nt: TGTGCCAGCAGTATCCCCTCCGACAGGGTGAGGGACACCATATATTTT

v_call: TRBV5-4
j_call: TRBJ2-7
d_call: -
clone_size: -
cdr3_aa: CASSAGTILLSYEQYF
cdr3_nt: TGTGCCAGCAGCGCGGGGACCATTTTACTCTCCTACGAGCAGTACTTC

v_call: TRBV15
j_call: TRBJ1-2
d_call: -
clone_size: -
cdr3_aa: CATRRLREANYGYTF
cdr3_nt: TGTGCCACCCGACGATTGCGGGAAGCTAACTATGGCTACACCTTC

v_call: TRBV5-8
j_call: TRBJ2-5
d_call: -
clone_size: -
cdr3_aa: CASSLSGLRGTQYF
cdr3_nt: TGTGCCAGCAGCTTGTCGGGTCTAAGGGGGACCCAGTACTTC

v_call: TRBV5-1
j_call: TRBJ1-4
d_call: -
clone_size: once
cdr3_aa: CASSFSQSNEKLFF
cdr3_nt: TGCGCCAGCAGCTTTTCACAGTCTAATGAAAAACTGTTTTTT

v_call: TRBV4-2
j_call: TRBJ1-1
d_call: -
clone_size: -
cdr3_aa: CASSQEERGNTEAFF
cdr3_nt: TGTGCCAGCAGCCAAGAAGAACGGGGGAACACTGAAGCTTTCTTT

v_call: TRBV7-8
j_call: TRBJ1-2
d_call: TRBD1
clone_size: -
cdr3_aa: CASSLRRGLGYTF
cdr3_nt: TGTGCCAGCAGCTTAAGGAGGGGGCTTGGCTACACCTTC

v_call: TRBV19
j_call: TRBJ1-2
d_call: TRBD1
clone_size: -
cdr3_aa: CASSSWDRGGYTF
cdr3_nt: TGTGCCAGTAGTTCCTGGGACAGGGGTGGCTACACCTTC

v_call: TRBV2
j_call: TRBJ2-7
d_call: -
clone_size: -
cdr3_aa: CASSGADSDTYYEQYF
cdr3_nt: TGTGCCAGCAGTGGGGCTGATAGCGACACTTACTACGAGCAGTACTTC

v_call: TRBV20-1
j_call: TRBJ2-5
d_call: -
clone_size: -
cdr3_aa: CSARIQETQYF
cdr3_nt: TGCAGTGCTAGGATACAAGAGACCCAGTACTTC

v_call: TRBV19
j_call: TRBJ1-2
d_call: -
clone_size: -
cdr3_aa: CATGRGHGYTF
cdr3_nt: TGTGCCACCGGGCGAGGCCATGGCTACACCTTC

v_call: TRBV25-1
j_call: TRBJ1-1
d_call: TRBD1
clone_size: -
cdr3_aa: CASSEFGTGGYTEAFF
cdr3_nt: TGTGCCAGCAGTGAATTTGGGACAGGGGGCTATACTGAAGCTTTCTTT

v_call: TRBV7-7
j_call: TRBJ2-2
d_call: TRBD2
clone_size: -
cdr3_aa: CASSQGLAGYTGELFF
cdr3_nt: TGTGCTAGCAGCCAGGGACTAGCGGGATATACCGGGGAGCTGTTTTTT

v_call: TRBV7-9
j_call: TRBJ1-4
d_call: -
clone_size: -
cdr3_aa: CASSQDPLKEKLFF
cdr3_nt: TGTGCCAGCAGCCAGGACCCCCTGAAGGAAAAACTGTTTTTT

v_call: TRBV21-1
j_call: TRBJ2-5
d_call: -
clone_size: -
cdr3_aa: CASSKSFSVRARQETQYF
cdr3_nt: TGTGCCAGCAGCAAATCATTTTCAGTTCGTGCCAGACAAGAGACCCAGTACTTC

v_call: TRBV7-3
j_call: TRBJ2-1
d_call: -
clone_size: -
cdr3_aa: CASSPDSSYNEQFF
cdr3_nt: TGTGCCAGCAGCCCGGACAGTTCCTACAATGAGCAGTTCTTC

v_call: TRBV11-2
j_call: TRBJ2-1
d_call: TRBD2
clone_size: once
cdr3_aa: CASSLIRTSGGVYDEQFF
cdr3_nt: TGTGCCAGCAGCCTCATCCGGACTAGCGGAGGGGTTTATGATGAGCAGTTCTTC

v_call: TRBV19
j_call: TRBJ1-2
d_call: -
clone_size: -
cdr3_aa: CASSMSGNYQGWQWGYTF
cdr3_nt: TGTGCCAGTAGTATGAGCGGAAATTACCAGGGCTGGCAATGGGGCTACACCTTC

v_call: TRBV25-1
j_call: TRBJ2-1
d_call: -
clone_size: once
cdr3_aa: CASSVWPDEQFF
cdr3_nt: TGTGCCAGCAGTGTGTGGCCAGATGAGCAGTTCTTC

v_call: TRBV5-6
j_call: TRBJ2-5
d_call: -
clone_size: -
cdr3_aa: CASSQPRGGETQYF
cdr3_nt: TGTGCCAGCAGCCAACCCAGGGGCGGAGAGACCCAGTACTTC

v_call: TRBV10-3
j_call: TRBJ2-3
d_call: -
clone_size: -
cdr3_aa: CAIGNQPAGLTDTQYF
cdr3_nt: TGTGCCATCGGGAATCAGCCAGCAGGCCTCACAGATACGCAGTATTTT

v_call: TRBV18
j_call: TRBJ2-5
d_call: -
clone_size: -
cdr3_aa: CASSLPRETQYF
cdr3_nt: TGTGCCAGCTCACTTCCGCGGGAGACCCAGTACTTC

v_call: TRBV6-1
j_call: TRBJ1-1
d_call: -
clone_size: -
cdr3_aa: CASSLLKLGTEAFF
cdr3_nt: TGTGCCAGCAGTCTACTAAAATTGGGCACTGAAGCTTTCTTT

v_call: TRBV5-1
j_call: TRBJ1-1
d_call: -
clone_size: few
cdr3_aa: CASSFGDNTEAFF
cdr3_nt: TGCGCCAGCAGCTTTGGGGACAACACTGAAGCTTTCTTT

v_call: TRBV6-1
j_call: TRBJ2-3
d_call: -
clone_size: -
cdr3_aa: CASSPRGADTQYF
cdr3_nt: TGTGCCAGCTCTCCGAGGGGGGCAGATACGCAGTATTTT

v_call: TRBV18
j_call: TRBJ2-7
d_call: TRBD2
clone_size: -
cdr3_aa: CASSPPAGAGEQYF
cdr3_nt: TGTGCCAGCTCACCACCAGCGGGAGCGGGTGAGCAGTACTTC

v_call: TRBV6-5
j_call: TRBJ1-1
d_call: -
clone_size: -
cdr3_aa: CAASSPVRNTEAFF
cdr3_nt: TGTGCCGCCAGCAGTCCCGTAAGGAACACTGAAGCTTTCTTT

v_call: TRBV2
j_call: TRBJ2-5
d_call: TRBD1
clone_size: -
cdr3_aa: CASSDRGYIPGSQYF
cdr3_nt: TGTGCCAGCAGTGACAGGGGGTACATCCCTGGTTCCCAGTACTTC

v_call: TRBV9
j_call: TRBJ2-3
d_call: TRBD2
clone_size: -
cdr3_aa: CASSVIGTSGMKDTQYF
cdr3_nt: TGTGCCAGCAGCGTAATCGGGACTAGCGGGATGAAAGATACGCAGTATTTT

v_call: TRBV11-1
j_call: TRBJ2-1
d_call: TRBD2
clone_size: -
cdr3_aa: CASSLLPGGLNEQFF
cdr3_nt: TGTGCCAGCAGCTTATTACCGGGAGGTTTAAATGAGCAGTTCTTC

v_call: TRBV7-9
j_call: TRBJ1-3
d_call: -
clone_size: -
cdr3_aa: CASSLGVSSGNTIYF
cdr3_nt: TGTGCCAGCAGCTTAGGGGTCTCCTCTGGAAACACCATATATTTT

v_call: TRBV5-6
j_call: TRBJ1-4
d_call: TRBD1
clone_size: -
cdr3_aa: CASSFDRGVSLFF
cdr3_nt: TGTGCCAGCAGTTTCGACAGGGGAGTATCACTGTTTTTT

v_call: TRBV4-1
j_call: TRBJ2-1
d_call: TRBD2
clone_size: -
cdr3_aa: CASSRNLAGITYNEQFF
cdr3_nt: TGCGCCAGCAGCCGGAATCTAGCGGGAATAACATACAATGAGCAGTTCTTC

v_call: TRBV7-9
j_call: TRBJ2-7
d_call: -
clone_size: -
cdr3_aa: CASSQTGSYEQYF
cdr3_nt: TGTGCCAGCAGCCAGACAGGCTCCTACGAGCAGTACTTC

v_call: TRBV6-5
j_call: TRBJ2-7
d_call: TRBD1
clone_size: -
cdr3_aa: CASSSRQGHEQYF
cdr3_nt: TGTGCCAGCAGTTCGAGACAGGGCCACGAGCAGTACTTC

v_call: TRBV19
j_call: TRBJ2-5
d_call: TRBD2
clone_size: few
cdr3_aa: CASSQRDRQETQYF
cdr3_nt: TGTGCCAGTAGCCAGCGGGACCGTCAAGAGACCCAGTACTTC

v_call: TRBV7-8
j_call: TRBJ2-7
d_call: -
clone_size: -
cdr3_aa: CASSLAVYEQYF
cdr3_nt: TGTGCCAGCAGCTTAGCGGTTTACGAGCAGTACTTC

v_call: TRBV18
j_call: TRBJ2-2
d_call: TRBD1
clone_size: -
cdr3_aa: CASSPPFGQGDTGELFF
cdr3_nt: TGTGCCAGCTCACCACCGTTTGGACAGGGAGACACCGGGGAGCTGTTTTTT

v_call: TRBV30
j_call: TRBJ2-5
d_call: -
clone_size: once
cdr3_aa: CAWTGGETQYF
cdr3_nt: TGTGCCTGGACAGGGGGGGAGACCCAGTACTTC

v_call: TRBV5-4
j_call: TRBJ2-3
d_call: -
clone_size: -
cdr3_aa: CASSFLANTDTQYF
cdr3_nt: TGTGCCAGCAGCTTCCTAGCGAACACAGATACGCAGTATTTT